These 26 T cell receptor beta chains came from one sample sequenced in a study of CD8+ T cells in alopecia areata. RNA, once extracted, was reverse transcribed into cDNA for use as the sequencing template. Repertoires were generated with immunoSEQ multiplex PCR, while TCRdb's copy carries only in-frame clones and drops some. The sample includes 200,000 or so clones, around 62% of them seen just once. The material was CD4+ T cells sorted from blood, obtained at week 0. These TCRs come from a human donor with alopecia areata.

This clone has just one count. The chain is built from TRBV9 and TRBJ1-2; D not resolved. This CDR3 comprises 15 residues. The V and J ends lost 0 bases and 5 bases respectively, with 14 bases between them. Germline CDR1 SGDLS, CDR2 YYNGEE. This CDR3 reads CASSVAPAAGYGYTF. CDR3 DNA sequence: TGTGCCAGCAGCGTAGCTCCGGCTGCGGGGTATGGCTACACCTTC.

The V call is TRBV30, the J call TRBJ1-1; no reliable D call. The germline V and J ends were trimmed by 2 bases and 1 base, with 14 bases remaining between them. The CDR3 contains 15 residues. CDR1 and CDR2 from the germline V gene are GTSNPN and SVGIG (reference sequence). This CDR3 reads CAWSRELGSNTEAFF. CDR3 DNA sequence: TGTGCCTGGAGTAGGGAGTTGGGTTCGAACACTGAAGCTTTCTTT.

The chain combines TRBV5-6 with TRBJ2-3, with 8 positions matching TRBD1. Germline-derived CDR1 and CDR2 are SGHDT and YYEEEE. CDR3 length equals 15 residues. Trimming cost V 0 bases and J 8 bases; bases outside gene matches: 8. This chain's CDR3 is CASSLAGQGVGTQYF. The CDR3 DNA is TGTGCCAGCAGCTTGGCCGGACAGGGTGTAGGTACGCAGTATTTT.

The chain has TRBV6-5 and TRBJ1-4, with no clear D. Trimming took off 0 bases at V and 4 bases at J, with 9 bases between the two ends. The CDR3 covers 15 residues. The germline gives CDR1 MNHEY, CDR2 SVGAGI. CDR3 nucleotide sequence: TGTGCCAGCAGTTACTCGGGGTTGAGTAATGAAAAACTGTTTTTT. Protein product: CASSYSGLSNEKLFF.

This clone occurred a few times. The CDR3 region has the DNA TGCAGCGCCCCCCGAGGTTCCTACAATGAGCAGTTCTTC. As protein: CSAPRGSYNEQFF. This rearrangement joins TRBV29-1 to TRBJ2-1; the D is unclear. The CDR3 spans 13 residues. Germline values: CDR1 SQVTM, CDR2 ANQGSEA. The V gene lost 7 bases and the J gene lost 1 base, with 11 bases spanning the gap.

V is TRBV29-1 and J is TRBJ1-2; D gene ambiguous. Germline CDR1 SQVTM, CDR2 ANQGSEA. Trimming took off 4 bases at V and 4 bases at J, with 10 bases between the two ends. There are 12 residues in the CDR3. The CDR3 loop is CSVGGTRYGYTF. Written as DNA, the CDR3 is TGCAGCGTTGGGGGAACTCGCTATGGCTACACCTTC.

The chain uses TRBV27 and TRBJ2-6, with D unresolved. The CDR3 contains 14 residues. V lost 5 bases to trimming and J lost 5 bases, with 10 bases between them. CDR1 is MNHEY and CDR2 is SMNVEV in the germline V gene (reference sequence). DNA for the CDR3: TGTGCCAGCAGTCCCGACCGGAGGGCCAACGTCCTGACTTTC. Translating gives CASSPDRRANVLTF.

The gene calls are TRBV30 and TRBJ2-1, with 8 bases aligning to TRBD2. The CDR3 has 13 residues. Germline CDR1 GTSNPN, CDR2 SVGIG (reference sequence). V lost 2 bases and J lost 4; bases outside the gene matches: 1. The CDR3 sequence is CAWSSGGYNEQFF. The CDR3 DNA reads TGTGCCTGGAGTAGCGGGGGTTACAATGAGCAGTTCTTC.

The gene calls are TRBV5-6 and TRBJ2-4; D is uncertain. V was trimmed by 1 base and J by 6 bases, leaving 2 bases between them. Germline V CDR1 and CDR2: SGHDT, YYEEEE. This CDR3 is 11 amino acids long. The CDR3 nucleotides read TGTGCCAGCAGCTTGATAAACATTCAGTACTTC. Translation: CASSLINIQYF.

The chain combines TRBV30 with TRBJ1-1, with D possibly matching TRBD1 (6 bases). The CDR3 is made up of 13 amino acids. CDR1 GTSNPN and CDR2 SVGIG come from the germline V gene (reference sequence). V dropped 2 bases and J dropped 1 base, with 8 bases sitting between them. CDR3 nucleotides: TGTGCCTGGAGTCCGACAGGGAACACTGAAGCTTTCTTT. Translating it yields CAWSPTGNTEAFF.

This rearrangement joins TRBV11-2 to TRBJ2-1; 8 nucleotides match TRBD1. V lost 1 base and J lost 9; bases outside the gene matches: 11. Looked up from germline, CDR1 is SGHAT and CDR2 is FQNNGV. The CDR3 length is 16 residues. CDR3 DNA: TGTGCCAGCAGCTTAGTCCGACAGGGGCACAGGGGTGAGCAGTTCTTC. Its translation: CASSLVRQGHRGEQFF.

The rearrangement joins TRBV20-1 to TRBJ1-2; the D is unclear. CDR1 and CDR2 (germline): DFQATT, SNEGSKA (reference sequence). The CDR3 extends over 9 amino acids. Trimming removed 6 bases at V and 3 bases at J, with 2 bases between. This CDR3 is CSAHYGYTF. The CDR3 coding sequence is TGCAGTGCCCACTATGGCTACACCTTC.

CDR3 residues: CASSLGSGPAYEQFF. The CDR3 DNA reads as TGTGCCAGCAGCTTGGGTAGCGGGCCCGCATATGAGCAGTTCTTC. V is TRBV7-2 and J is TRBJ2-1; 7 nucleotides line up with TRBD2. J gave up 8 bases and V 3 bases, and 10 bases lay outside the gene matches. From germline, CDR1 is SGHTA and CDR2 FQGNSA. This CDR3 is built from 15 residues.

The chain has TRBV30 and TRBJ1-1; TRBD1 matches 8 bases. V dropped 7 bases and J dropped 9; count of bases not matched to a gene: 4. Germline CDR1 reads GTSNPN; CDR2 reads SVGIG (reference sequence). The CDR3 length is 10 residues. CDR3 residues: CASGQAKAFF. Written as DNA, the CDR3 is TGTGCCTCGGGACAGGCTAAAGCTTTCTTT. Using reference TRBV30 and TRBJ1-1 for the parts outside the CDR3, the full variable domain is SQTIHQWPATLVQPVGSPLSLECTVEGTSNPNLYWYRQAAGRGLQLLFYSVGIGQISSEVPQNLSASRPQDRQFILSSKKLLLSDSGFYLCASGQAKAFFGQGTRLTVV.

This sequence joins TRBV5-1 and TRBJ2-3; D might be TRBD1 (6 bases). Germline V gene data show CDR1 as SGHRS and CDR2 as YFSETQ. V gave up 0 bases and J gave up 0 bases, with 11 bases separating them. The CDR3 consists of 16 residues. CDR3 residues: CASSLVLTGSTDTQYF. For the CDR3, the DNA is TGCGCCAGCAGCTTGGTCCTCACAGGGAGCACAGATACGCAGTATTTT.

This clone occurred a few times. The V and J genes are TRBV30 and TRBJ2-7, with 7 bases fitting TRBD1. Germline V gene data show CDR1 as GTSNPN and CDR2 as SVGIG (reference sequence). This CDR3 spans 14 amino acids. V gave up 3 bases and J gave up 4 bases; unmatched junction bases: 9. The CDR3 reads CAWSRQQGIYEQYF. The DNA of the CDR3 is TGTGCCTGGAGCCGCCAACAGGGGATTTACGAGCAGTACTTC.

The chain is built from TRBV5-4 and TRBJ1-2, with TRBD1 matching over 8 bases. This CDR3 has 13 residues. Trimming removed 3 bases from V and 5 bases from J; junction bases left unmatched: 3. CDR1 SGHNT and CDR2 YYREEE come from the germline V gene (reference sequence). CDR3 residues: CASSYDRGYGYTF. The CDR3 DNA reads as TGTGCCAGCAGCTACGACAGGGGTTATGGCTACACCTTC.

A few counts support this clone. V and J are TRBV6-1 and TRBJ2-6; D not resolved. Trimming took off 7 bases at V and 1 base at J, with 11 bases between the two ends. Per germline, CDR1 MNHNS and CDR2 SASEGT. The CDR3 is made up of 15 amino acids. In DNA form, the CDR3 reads TGTGCCAGCAATCCCCCGAGGTCTGGGGCCAACGTCCTGACTTTC. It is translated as CASNPPRSGANVLTF.

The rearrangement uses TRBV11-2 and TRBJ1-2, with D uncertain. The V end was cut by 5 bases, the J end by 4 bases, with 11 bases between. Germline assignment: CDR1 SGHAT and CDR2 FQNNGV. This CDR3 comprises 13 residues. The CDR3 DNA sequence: TGTGCCAGCAGCCCCGGACGGAGCTATGGCTACACCTTC. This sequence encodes CASSPGRSYGYTF.

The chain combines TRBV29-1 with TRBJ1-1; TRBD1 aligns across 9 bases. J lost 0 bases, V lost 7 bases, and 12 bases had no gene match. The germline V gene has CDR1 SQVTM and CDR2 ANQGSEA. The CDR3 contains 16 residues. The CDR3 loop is CSAGRGQGVMNTEAFF. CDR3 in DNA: TGCAGCGCCGGAAGGGGACAGGGAGTCATGAACACTGAAGCTTTCTTT.

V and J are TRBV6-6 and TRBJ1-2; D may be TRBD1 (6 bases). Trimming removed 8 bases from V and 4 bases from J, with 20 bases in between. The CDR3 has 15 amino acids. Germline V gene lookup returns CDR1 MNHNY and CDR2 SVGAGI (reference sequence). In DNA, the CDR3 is TGTGCCAGCTCTCCTCGGGGGCAAAAGGGCTATGGCTACACCTTC. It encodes CASSPRGQKGYGYTF.

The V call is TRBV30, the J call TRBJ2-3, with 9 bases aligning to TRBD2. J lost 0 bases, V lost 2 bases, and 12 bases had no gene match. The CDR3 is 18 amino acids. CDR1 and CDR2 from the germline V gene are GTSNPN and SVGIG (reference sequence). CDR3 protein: CAWSMRRGGRGSTDTQYF. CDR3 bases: TGTGCCTGGAGTATGCGGCGGGGGGGCCGAGGGAGCACAGATACGCAGTATTTT. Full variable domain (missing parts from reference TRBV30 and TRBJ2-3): SQTIHQWPATLVQPVGSPLSLECTVEGTSNPNLYWYRQAAGRGLQLLFYSVGIGQISSEVPQNLSASRPQDRQFILSSKKLLLSDSGFYLCAWSMRRGGRGSTDTQYFGPGTRLTVL.

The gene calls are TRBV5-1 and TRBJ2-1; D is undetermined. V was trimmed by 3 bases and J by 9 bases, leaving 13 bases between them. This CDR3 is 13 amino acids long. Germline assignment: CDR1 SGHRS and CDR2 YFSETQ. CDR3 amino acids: CASSSELFTEQFF. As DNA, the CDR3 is TGCGCCAGCAGCTCAGAACTCTTTACTGAGCAGTTCTTC.

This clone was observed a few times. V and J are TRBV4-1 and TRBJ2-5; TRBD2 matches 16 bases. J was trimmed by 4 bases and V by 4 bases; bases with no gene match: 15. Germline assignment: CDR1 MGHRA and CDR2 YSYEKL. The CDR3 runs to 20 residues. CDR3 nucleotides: TGCGCCAGCAGCCGCCATCGTCCGGGACTAGCGGGAGGGCCCTCAGAGACCCAGTACTTC. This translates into CASSRHRPGLAGGPSETQYF.

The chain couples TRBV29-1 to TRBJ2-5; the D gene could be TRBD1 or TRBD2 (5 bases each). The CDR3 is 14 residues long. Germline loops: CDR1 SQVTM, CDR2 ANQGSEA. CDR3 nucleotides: TGCACCGTCAAACTTGGGGGTTACCAAGAGACCCAGTACTTC. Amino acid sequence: CTVKLGGYQETQYF. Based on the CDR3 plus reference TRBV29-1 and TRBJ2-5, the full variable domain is SAVISQKPSRDICQRGTSLTIQCQVDSQVTMMFWYRQQPGQSLTLIATANQGSEATYESGFVIDKFPISRPNLTFSTLTVSNMSPEDSSIYLCTVKLGGYQETQYFGPGTRLLVL.

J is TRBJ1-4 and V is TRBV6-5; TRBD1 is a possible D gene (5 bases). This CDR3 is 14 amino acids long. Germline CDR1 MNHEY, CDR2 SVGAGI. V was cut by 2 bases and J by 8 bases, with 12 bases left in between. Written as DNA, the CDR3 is TGTGCCAGCAGTTACAGGGGATCGGGGGAAAAACTGTTTTTT. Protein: CASSYRGSGEKLFF.